This paragraph reports one T cell receptor (beta chain). Its antigen is still unknown. Trimming left V 1 base short and J 4 bases short, with 17 bases between. Germline V gene data show CDR1 as LNHDA and CDR2 as SQIVND (reference sequence). This CDR3 is 17 amino acids long. The sample is drawn from a study of T cell responses to AZD1222 COVID-19 vaccine. Study-level background: Second doses that came at about 4 or about 12 weeks were put together. The study's findings and limits: Only a handful of AZD1222 recipients, several in all, had baseline seropositivity. Receipt of two AZD1222 doses was followed by a rise in Spike-specific TCR breadth and depth.

Libraries were prepared by immunoSEQ multiplex PCR; TCRdb keeps only in-frame clonotypes and omits some of them. In the table there are approximately 98,000 clones, around 83% of which are singletons. The origin of this receptor is an adult in good health. This chain joins TRBV19 and TRBJ1-5; D is ambiguous. The sequencing used peripheral blood, collected on day 0 of AZD1222 vaccination. CDR3 sequence: CASSIGASGLRNQPQHF. The CDR3 DNA sequence: TGTGCCAGTAGTATAGGCGCTTCAGGATTGAGGAATCAGCCCCAGCATTTT.